This T cell receptor (beta chain) was sequenced for a study of identical twins. General study points: Within beta out-of-frame sequences, the excess sharing observed between twins was weaker. Models predicted too little out-of-frame TCR alpha sharing in monozygotic twins.

The germline V gene has CDR1 MDHEN and CDR2 SYDVKM. This CDR3 has 16 amino acids. V lost 3 bases and J lost 5, with 19 bases in between. One entry per CDR3 protein, called by TCRdb with MiXCR from the 5' RACE reads. The sample lists 250,000 or so distinct CDR3 sequences; about 8.3% were seen once. Donors uniformly comprised healthy Caucasians. This clonotype has just a few counts. Its specificity is not known. These data are also associated with another study on yellow fever vaccine responses in identical twins.

Material: CD8+ T cells sorted from blood. This sequence was found in a woman between 18 and 30 years old in good health. The chain recombines TRBV28 with TRBJ2-5; possible D gene TRBD2, 7 bases. For the CDR3, the DNA is TGTGCCAGCAGTTTGTATGTGGGGGGGCCGAGGGAGACCCAGTACTTC. This encodes CASSLYVGGPRETQYF. Looking up the rest from reference TRBV28 and TRBJ2-5 gives the full variable domain: DVKVTQSSRYLVKRTGEKVFLECVQDMDHENMFWYRQDPGLGLRLIYFSYDVKMKEKGDIPEGYSVSREKKERFSLILESASTNQTSMYLCASSLYVGGPRETQYFGPGTRLLVL.